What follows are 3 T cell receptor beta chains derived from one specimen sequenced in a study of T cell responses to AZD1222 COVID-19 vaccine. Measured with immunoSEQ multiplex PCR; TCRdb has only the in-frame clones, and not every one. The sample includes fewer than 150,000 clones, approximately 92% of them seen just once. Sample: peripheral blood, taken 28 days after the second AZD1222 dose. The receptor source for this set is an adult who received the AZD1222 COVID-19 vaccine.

The CDR3 loop is CAWEGGAGDSNGGYTF. CDR3 DNA: TGTGCCTGGGAGGGGGGTGCCGGGGATAGTAACGGTGGCTACACCTTC. J is TRBJ1-2 and V is TRBV30; maybe TRBD1 (6 bases). Germline CDR1 reads GTSNPN; CDR2 reads SVGIG (reference sequence). V lost 5 bases, J lost 7 bases, and 26 bases lay in between. The length of the CDR3 is 16 residues.

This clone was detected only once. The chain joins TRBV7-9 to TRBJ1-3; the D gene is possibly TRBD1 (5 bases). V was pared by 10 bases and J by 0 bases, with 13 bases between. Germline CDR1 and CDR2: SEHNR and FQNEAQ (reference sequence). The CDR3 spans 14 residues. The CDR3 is CATGEGYSGNTIYF. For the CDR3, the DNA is TGTGCCACGGGGGAGGGATACTCTGGAAACACCATATATTTT.

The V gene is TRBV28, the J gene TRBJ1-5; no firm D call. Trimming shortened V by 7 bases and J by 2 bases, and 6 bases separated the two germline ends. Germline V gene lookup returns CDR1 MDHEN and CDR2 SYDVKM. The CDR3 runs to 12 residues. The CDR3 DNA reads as TGTGCCAGCACTTCGGGCAATCAGCCCCAGCATTTT. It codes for CASTSGNQPQHF.